Listed below are T cell receptor beta chains from one sample, sequenced in a study of shared clonotypes between healthy human individuals. TCRdb's copy holds only in-frame clones and misses some; the assay was immunoSEQ multiplex PCR. There are a few million clones in the sample; 90% to 97% occur only once, and 0.1% to 0.15% lies in the top ten. What was sequenced was naive CD4+ T cells sorted from blood. These receptors came from a man aged 18 to 29 in good health. CDR3s include the opening cysteine and the closing phenylalanine or tryptophan. The order of the fields is V gene, clone size, J gene, D gene, CDR3 protein, CDR3 DNA. The D gene is left open where the match is weak. Not all rows give a size; the values are once, few, many and, for expanded clones, a class.

V gene: TRBV11-3; clone size: NA; J gene: TRBJ2-3; D gene: TRBD1; CDR3 protein: CASSLQGSSDTQYF; CDR3 DNA: TGTGCCAGCAGCCTACAGGGGAGTTCAGATACGCAGTATTTT
V gene: TRBV19; clone size: NA; J gene: TRBJ1-3; D gene: NA; CDR3 protein: CASRTGGSGNTIYF; CDR3 DNA: TGTGCCAGTAGAACCGGGGGGAGTGGAAACACCATATATTTT
V gene: TRBV11-3; clone size: NA; J gene: TRBJ2-2; D gene: TRBD2; CDR3 protein: CASSPSGGRELFF; CDR3 DNA: TGTGCCAGCAGCCCCAGCGGGGGCAGGGAGCTGTTTTTT
V gene: TRBV11-3; clone size: once; J gene: TRBJ2-3; D gene: TRBD2; CDR3 protein: CASSLGASGRRDTQYF; CDR3 DNA: TGTGCCAGCAGCTTAGGGGCTAGCGGGAGGAGGGATACGCAGTATTTT
V gene: TRBV27; clone size: NA; J gene: TRBJ2-1; D gene: TRBD2; CDR3 protein: CASSSAGGSVIWQFF; CDR3 DNA: TGTGCCAGCAGTTCAGCGGGAGGTTCTGTCATTTGGCAGTTCTTC
V gene: TRBV6-1; clone size: NA; J gene: TRBJ2-1; D gene: NA; CDR3 protein: CASSEVGGYNEQFF; CDR3 DNA: TGTGCCAGCAGTGAAGTTGGGGGCTACAATGAGCAGTTCTTC
V gene: TRBV5-1; clone size: NA; J gene: TRBJ1-1; D gene: TRBD1; CDR3 protein: CASLGQGSEAFF; CDR3 DNA: TGCGCCAGCCTGGGACAGGGCTCTGAAGCTTTCTTT
V gene: TRBV7-2; clone size: NA; J gene: TRBJ2-3; D gene: TRBD2; CDR3 protein: CASSPTLALADTQYF; CDR3 DNA: TGTGCCAGCAGCCCCACACTAGCGCTGGCAGATACGCAGTATTTT
V gene: TRBV30; clone size: NA; J gene: TRBJ1-4; D gene: TRBD1; CDR3 protein: CAQQGQGGEKLFF; CDR3 DNA: TGTGCCCAACAGGGACAGGGAGGCGAAAAACTGTTTTTT
V gene: TRBV11-2; clone size: NA; J gene: TRBJ1-2; D gene: NA; CDR3 protein: CASSYGSWGYPMGGYTF; CDR3 DNA: TGTGCCAGCAGCTACGGTTCCTGGGGTTACCCAATGGGAGGCTACACCTTC
V gene: TRBV5-1; clone size: NA; J gene: TRBJ2-3; D gene: NA; CDR3 protein: CASSRSRSDTQYF; CDR3 DNA: TGCGCCAGCAGCCGATCGAGATCAGATACGCAGTATTTT
V gene: TRBV9; clone size: NA; J gene: TRBJ2-1; D gene: TRBD2; CDR3 protein: CASSGTSGRGGEQFF; CDR3 DNA: TGTGCCAGCAGCGGAACTAGCGGGAGAGGCGGTGAGCAGTTCTTC
V gene: TRBV6-1; clone size: NA; J gene: TRBJ2-1; D gene: NA; CDR3 protein: CASSGGSNEQFF; CDR3 DNA: TGTGCCAGCAGTGGAGGGAGCAATGAGCAGTTCTTC
V gene: TRBV30; clone size: NA; J gene: TRBJ1-6; D gene: NA; CDR3 protein: CAWSRHGDSPLHF; CDR3 DNA: TGTGCCTGGAGTAGGCACGGAGATTCACCCCTCCACTTT
V gene: TRBV5-1; clone size: NA; J gene: TRBJ2-3; D gene: NA; CDR3 protein: CASRSTADTQYF; CDR3 DNA: TGCGCCAGCAGAAGCACCGCAGATACGCAGTATTTT
V gene: TRBV7-2; clone size: NA; J gene: TRBJ1-6; D gene: NA; CDR3 protein: CASSLEATSVNSPLHF; CDR3 DNA: TGTGCCAGCAGCTTAGAGGCGACAAGCGTTAATTCACCCCTCCACTTT
V gene: TRBV4-1; clone size: NA; J gene: TRBJ1-2; D gene: NA; CDR3 protein: CASSQLTALLDGYTF; CDR3 DNA: TGCGCCAGCAGCCAACTGACAGCCCTGTTAGATGGCTACACCTTC
V gene: TRBV10-3; clone size: NA; J gene: TRBJ2-2; D gene: NA; CDR3 protein: CAISDTGGTGELFF; CDR3 DNA: TGTGCCATCAGTGATACAGGCGGCACCGGGGAGCTGTTTTTT
V gene: TRBV2; clone size: NA; J gene: TRBJ1-4; D gene: NA; CDR3 protein: CASSPGQKNEKLFF; CDR3 DNA: TGTGCCAGCAGTCCGGGACAAAAAAATGAAAAACTGTTTTTT
V gene: TRBV5-1; clone size: NA; J gene: TRBJ1-6; D gene: NA; CDR3 protein: CASSLESLNSPLHF; CDR3 DNA: TGCGCCAGCAGCTTGGAATCTCTTAATTCACCCCTCCACTTT
V gene: TRBV19; clone size: NA; J gene: TRBJ2-7; D gene: TRBD2; CDR3 protein: CASRRTSGAYEQYF; CDR3 DNA: TGTGCCAGTAGGAGGACTAGCGGCGCCTACGAGCAGTACTTC
V gene: TRBV7-2; clone size: NA; J gene: TRBJ1-3; D gene: NA; CDR3 protein: CASSLAGGGGNTIYF; CDR3 DNA: TGTGCCAGCAGCTTAGCGGGGGGAGGAGGAAACACCATATATTTT
V gene: TRBV11-2; clone size: NA; J gene: TRBJ1-1; D gene: NA; CDR3 protein: CASSLGWGNTEAFF; CDR3 DNA: TGTGCCAGCAGCTTAGGGTGGGGGAACACTGAAGCTTTCTTT
V gene: TRBV6-5; clone size: NA; J gene: TRBJ1-3; D gene: NA; CDR3 protein: CASSDGYSGNTIYF; CDR3 DNA: TGTGCCAGCAGTGATGGTTACTCTGGAAACACCATATATTTT
V gene: TRBV7-9; clone size: NA; J gene: TRBJ2-3; D gene: NA; CDR3 protein: CASSLGRTSTDTQYF; CDR3 DNA: TGTGCCAGCAGCTTAGGCAGGACTAGCACAGATACGCAGTATTTT
V gene: TRBV7-9; clone size: NA; J gene: TRBJ2-4; D gene: TRBD1; CDR3 protein: CASSSEIGTGLKNIQYF; CDR3 DNA: TGTGCCAGCAGCTCCGAAATAGGGACAGGGTTAAAAAACATTCAGTACTTC
V gene: TRBV19; clone size: NA; J gene: TRBJ1-5; D gene: NA; CDR3 protein: CASSITVNSNQPQHF; CDR3 DNA: TGTGCCAGTAGTATCACCGTGAATAGCAATCAGCCCCAGCATTTT
V gene: TRBV15; clone size: NA; J gene: TRBJ1-6; D gene: TRBD1; CDR3 protein: CATSRRDRWTAPYNSPLHF; CDR3 DNA: TGTGCCACCAGCCGGCGGGACAGGTGGACCGCTCCCTATAATTCACCCCTCCACTTT
V gene: TRBV7-9; clone size: NA; J gene: TRBJ2-2; D gene: NA; CDR3 protein: CASSQQEVGELFF; CDR3 DNA: TGTGCCAGCAGCCAACAGGAAGTCGGGGAGCTGTTTTTT
V gene: TRBV2; clone size: NA; J gene: TRBJ1-2; D gene: NA; CDR3 protein: CASISPRDNYGYTF; CDR3 DNA: TGTGCCAGCATAAGTCCCAGAGACAACTATGGCTACACCTTC
V gene: TRBV11-2; clone size: NA; J gene: TRBJ1-4; D gene: TRBD1; CDR3 protein: CASRGPGQGYEKLFF; CDR3 DNA: TGTGCCAGCAGGGGGCCGGGACAGGGGTATGAAAAACTGTTTTTT
V gene: TRBV4-1; clone size: NA; J gene: TRBJ2-7; D gene: TRBD1; CDR3 protein: CASSQEPGTGSYEQYF; CDR3 DNA: TGCGCCAGCAGCCAAGAACCCGGGACAGGGTCCTACGAGCAGTACTTC
V gene: TRBV18; clone size: NA; J gene: TRBJ2-5; D gene: TRBD1; CDR3 protein: CASSPLGTGSGETQYF; CDR3 DNA: TGTGCCAGCTCACCACTCGGGACAGGGTCGGGGGAGACCCAGTACTTC
V gene: TRBV19; clone size: once; J gene: TRBJ1-3; D gene: NA; CDR3 protein: CASGVVGETIYF; CDR3 DNA: TGTGCCAGTGGAGTGGTCGGGGAGACCATATATTTT
V gene: TRBV19; clone size: NA; J gene: TRBJ2-2; D gene: TRBD1; CDR3 protein: CASRGQGQDTGELFF; CDR3 DNA: TGTGCCAGTAGGGGACAGGGACAGGACACCGGGGAGCTGTTTTTT